This TCR beta chain was sequenced for a study of monozygotic twins with inflammatory bowel disease. Researchers put TCRalpha and TCRbeta cDNA through two nested PCRs lasting approximately 16 and 10 cycles. Following a re-call of the 5' RACE reads, TCRdb has one entry per CDR3 protein and lacks DNA. The listing contains just over 300,000 distinct CDR3 sequences. The CDR3 spans 14 residues. The germline gives CDR1 SGHDT, CDR2 YYEEEE. Blood was drawn at around 2.5 ml per donor. Regarding the study as a whole: Patients with IBD had less TCRbeta diversity (inverse Simpson) than their healthy co-twins. Relative to healthy twins, IBD patients had fewer clonotypes in common with others, a gap that was especially apparent with disease activity.

About this clonotype itself: Its antigen is undetermined.

This clonotype originated in a human donor with ulcerative colitis or Crohn's disease, or a healthy co-twin of an affected twin (not recorded which). The material sequenced was blood. The chain combines TRBV5-6 with TRBJ2-7. The CDR3 here is CASSLGGTSYEQYF.